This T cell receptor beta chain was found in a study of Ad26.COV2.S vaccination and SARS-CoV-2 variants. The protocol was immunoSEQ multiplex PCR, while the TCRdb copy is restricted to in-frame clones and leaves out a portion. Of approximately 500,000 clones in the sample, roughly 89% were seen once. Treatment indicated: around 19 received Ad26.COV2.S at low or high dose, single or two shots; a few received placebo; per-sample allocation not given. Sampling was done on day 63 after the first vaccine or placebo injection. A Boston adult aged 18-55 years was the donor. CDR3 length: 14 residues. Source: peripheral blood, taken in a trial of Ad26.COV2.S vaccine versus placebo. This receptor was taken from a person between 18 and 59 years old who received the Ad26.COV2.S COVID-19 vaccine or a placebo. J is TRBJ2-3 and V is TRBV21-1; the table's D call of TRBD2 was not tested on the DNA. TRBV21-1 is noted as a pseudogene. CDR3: CASSKVIATDTQYF. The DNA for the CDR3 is TGTGCCAGCAGCAAAGTGATAGCCACAGATACGCAGTATTTT.